The clone carrying this T cell receptor (beta chain) has only one observation. With 8 bases removed from V and 7 bases from J, the gap between germline ends came to 22 bases. There are 15 residues in the CDR3. From germline, CDR1 is MDHEN and CDR2 SYDVKM. The protocol was immunoSEQ multiplex PCR, while the TCRdb copy is restricted to in-frame clones and leaves out a portion. The top ten hold over 1% of the sample, which has approximately 1,500,000 clones, roughly 96% seen once. This sample stems from a study of shared clonotypes between healthy human individuals. Splitting of CD4+ cells produced CD45RA+ naive and CD45RA-negative memory subsets.

Input material: naive CD4+ T cells sorted from blood. Stated subset: CD45RA+ positively selected. The clonotype was recovered from a man aged 30 to 39 in good health. This chain connects TRBV28 to TRBJ2-3; maybe TRBD2 (7 bases). DNA of the CDR3: TGTGCCAGCCATAGGGGGGGCGGGAGCTTGAATACGCAGTATTTT. This translates into CASHRGGGSLNTQYF. The full variable domain, completed using reference TRBV28 and TRBJ2-3, is DVKVTQSSRYLVKRTGEKVFLECVQDMDHENMFWYRQDPGLGLRLIYFSYDVKMKEKGDIPEGYSVSREKKERFSLILESASTNQTSMYLCASHRGGGSLNTQYFGPGTRLTVL.